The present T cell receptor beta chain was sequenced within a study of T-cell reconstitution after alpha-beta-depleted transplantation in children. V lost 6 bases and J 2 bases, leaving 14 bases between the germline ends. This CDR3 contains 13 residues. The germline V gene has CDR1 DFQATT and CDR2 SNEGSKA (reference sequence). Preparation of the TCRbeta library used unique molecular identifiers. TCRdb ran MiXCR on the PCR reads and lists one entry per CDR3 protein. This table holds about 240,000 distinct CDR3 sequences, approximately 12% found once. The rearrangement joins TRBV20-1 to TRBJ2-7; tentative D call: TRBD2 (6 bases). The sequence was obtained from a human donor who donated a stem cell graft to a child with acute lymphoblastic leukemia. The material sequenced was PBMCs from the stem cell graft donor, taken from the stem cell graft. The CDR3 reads CSALAPGAYEQYF. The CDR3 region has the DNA TGCAGTGCCCTAGCGCCGGGGGCCTACGAGCAGTACTTC.